This paragraph covers one TCR beta chain sequence. The entry originates in a study of blood T cell repertoires in COVID-19. The overall study: T cells, B-cell-depleted T cells, or PBMCs provided the cDNA or gDNA that served as material.

The CDR3 is made up of 18 amino acids. Germline loops: CDR1 SQVTM, CDR2 ANQGSEA. The V and J ends lost 4 bases and 1 base, in that order; junction bases with no gene match: 16. This table comes from immunoSEQ multiplex PCR, and its TCRdb copy is limited to in-frame clones, with some not included. Among 250,000 or so clones listed, 80% to 90% were seen once. The source material was PBMCs or T cells enriched from blood (not recorded which). This clonotype was obtained from a woman in her 50s who had been exposed to COVID-19. V and J are TRBV29-1 and TRBJ1-1, with TRBD1 matching 9 bases. CDR3 loop: CSVVTTVVGQGRNTEAFF. For the CDR3, the DNA is TGCAGCGTTGTAACTACTGTTGTGGGACAGGGTAGGAACACTGAAGCTTTCTTT.